Below, 12 T cell receptor beta chains from the same sample are listed, as sequenced in a study of CD8+ T cells in alopecia areata. Following RNA extraction, reverse transcription yielded cDNA that acted as the sequencing template. Profiling relied on immunoSEQ multiplex PCR, and the TCRdb table lists in-frame clones only, not all of them. The table includes 30,000 to 45,000 clones, 45% to 55% detected once. Roughly 5 patients had their CD4+ cells sorted into CD25+CD127- cells. Sequenced sample: CD4+ Tregs sorted from blood. The receptors were sampled from a human donor with alopecia areata.

This clone has only a few counts. This chain connects TRBV5-1 to TRBJ1-1, with no clear D. The CDR3 is 15 amino acids. V dropped 6 bases and J dropped 3 bases, with 18 bases sitting between them. CDR1 and CDR2 (germline): SGHRS, YFSETQ. The CDR3 nucleotides read TGCGCCAGCAAGCCATTCGAGGCCGTCGACACTGAAGCTTTCTTT. Amino acid sequence: CASKPFEAVDTEAFF.

V is TRBV29-1 and J is TRBJ1-1, with 8 nucleotides matching TRBD1. This CDR3 contains 13 residues. Germline V gene lookup returns CDR1 SQVTM and CDR2 ANQGSEA. Trimming took 1 base from V and 6 from J; bases not matched to a gene: 4. CDR3 coding DNA: TGCAGCGTTGAAGGACAGGGGATGTCTGAAGCTTTCTTT. It codes for CSVEGQGMSEAFF.

The chain joins TRBV5-1 to TRBJ1-2, with 9 bases matching TRBD1. CDR1 is SGHRS, CDR2 YFSETQ, per germline. The CDR3 totals 16 residues. Trimming took 4 bases from V and 4 from J; bases not matched to a gene: 11. The DNA of the CDR3 is TGCGCCAGCAGCCTGGGACAGGGAGTATATGGCTATGGCTACACCTTC. Encoded protein: CASSLGQGVYGYGYTF.

The gene calls are TRBV6-6 and TRBJ1-1; the D gene is possibly TRBD1 (5 bases). CDR1 MNHNY and CDR2 SVGAGI come from the germline V gene (reference sequence). Trimming pared 6 bases from V and 0 bases from J, leaving 11 bases between. The CDR3 totals 14 residues. CDR3 amino acids: CASRPGRMNTEAFF. CDR3 DNA: TGTGCCAGCAGGCCGGGACGGATGAACACTGAAGCTTTCTTT.

The rearrangement links TRBV4-2 to TRBJ2-1; 9 positions agree with TRBD2. The CDR3 is made up of 17 amino acids. V lost 8 bases and J lost 0; bases outside the gene matches: 11. CDR1 is LGHNA, CDR2 YNFKEQ, per germline. CDR3 in amino acids: CASGWGAGGPSYNEQFF. DNA of the CDR3: TGTGCCAGCGGATGGGGAGCGGGGGGTCCCTCCTACAATGAGCAGTTCTTC.

The V call is TRBV4-1, the J call TRBJ2-3; D is unresolved. The V and J ends lost 0 bases and 6 bases respectively, with 16 bases between them. The CDR3 runs 16 residues. Germline values: CDR1 MGHRA, CDR2 YSYEKL. The CDR3 DNA is TGCGCCAGCAGCCAAGATCGGCTGACCGATACTGATACGCAGTATTTT. The encoded protein is CASSQDRLTDTDTQYF.

This rearrangement joins TRBV28 to TRBJ1-2; D possibly corresponds to TRBD1 (5 bases). Germline CDR1 is MDHEN and CDR2 is SYDVKM. The CDR3 spans 12 residues. Trimming stripped 2 bases from V and 7 bases from J, with 8 bases between. This CDR3 is CASSLSQGGYTF. In DNA, the CDR3 is TGTGCCAGCAGTTTAAGCCAGGGTGGCTACACCTTC.

The chain is built from TRBV12-5 and TRBJ1-2, with TRBD1 matching over 7 bases. The germline CDR1 and CDR2 sequences are LGHNT and FRNRAP. CDR3 length equals 13 residues. After removal of 5 bases from V and 8 bases from J, the junction contained 8 bases not matched to a gene. The chain's CDR3 is CASGLPGGRGYTF. Here the CDR3 DNA reads TGTGCTAGTGGTCTCCCAGGGGGAAGGGGCTACACCTTC.

The V gene is TRBV2, the J gene TRBJ1-6; TRBD1 might be the D (6 bases). CDR1 and CDR2 (germline): SNHLY, FYNNEI. The V end lost 2 bases, the J end lost 7 bases, and 15 bases lay between the germline ends. CDR3 length: 16 residues. CDR3 residues: CASSELGTGRNSPLHF. As DNA, the CDR3 is TGTGCCAGCAGTGAACTAGGAACAGGGAGAAATTCACCCCTCCACTTT.

This clone has only a few counts. The gene calls are TRBV5-4 and TRBJ2-1; 11 bases are shared with TRBD1. The germline V gene encodes CDR1 SGHNT and CDR2 YYREEE (reference sequence). V lost 4 bases and J lost 3; bases outside the gene matches: 3. The CDR3 is 15 residues long. CDR3 DNA sequence: TGTGCCAGCAGCCCCGGGACAGGGGGCTACAATGAGCAGTTCTTC. Amino acid sequence: CASSPGTGGYNEQFF.

The chain carries TRBV7-2 and TRBJ2-3; tentatively, D is TRBD1 (6 bases). In germline, CDR1 is SGHTA, CDR2 FQGNSA. V gave up 3 bases and J gave up 5 bases, with 15 bases separating them. There are 15 residues in the CDR3. CDR3 DNA: TGTGCCAGCAGCTTGGGGGCTCTAGGGTTAGATACGCAGTATTTT. This sequence encodes CASSLGALGLDTQYF. Drawing the rest from reference TRBV7-2 and TRBJ2-3, the complete variable domain is GAGVSQSPSNKVTEKGKDVELRCDPISGHTALYWYRQSLGQGLEFLIYFQGNSAPDKSGLPSDRFSAERTGGSVSTLTIQRTQQEDSAVYLCASSLGALGLDTQYFGPGTRLTVL.

This clone came up a few times. The chain links TRBV27 to TRBJ2-1; D unclear. This CDR3 spans 13 amino acids. Between the trimmed V and J ends, which lost 7 bases and 7 bases, there was a span of 14 bases. Germline values: CDR1 MNHEY, CDR2 SMNVEV (reference sequence). CDR3 in DNA: TGTGCCAGCACTCCCTCTTGGGCTAATGAGCAGTTCTTC. This sequence encodes CASTPSWANEQFF.